This is a list of T cell receptor beta chains from one sample in a study of PD-L1 blockade in urothelial cancer. Some clones are missing from TCRdb's copy, which holds only in-frame ones; the method was immunoSEQ multiplex PCR. Here the sample spans approximately 110,000 clones, around 93% being singletons. Sequenced material: PBMCs, taken around atezolizumab (anti-PD-L1) treatment. The receptors derive from a man aged 55 to 70 with urothelial cancer. The CDR3 runs from the conserved cysteine through the conserved F or W. A D gene is named only where the DNA matches it firmly. Expanded clones get a size class; other rows say once, few or many, or leave the size out.

length: 14; D: TRBD1; V: TRBV10-3; J: TRBJ1-2; size: -; DNA: TGTGCCATCAGGAGACAGGGGAATAGCTATGGCTACACCTTC; CDR3: CAIRRQGNSYGYTF
length: 16; D: -; V: TRBV2; J: TRBJ1-2; size: -; DNA: TGTGCCAGCAGTGAAGGACGCGGAGGGAGGGACTATGGCTACACCTTC; CDR3: CASSEGRGGRDYGYTF
length: 14; D: -; V: TRBV5-1; J: TRBJ2-2; size: -; DNA: TGCGCCAGCAGCGGCGGGTTCTCCCCCGGGGAGCTGTTTTTT; CDR3: CASSGGFSPGELFF
length: 14; D: -; V: TRBV19; J: TRBJ1-4; size: -; DNA: TGTGCCAGTAGTATGTCCAGGCCCAATGAAAAACTGTTTTTT; CDR3: CASSMSRPNEKLFF
length: 17; D: TRBD2; V: TRBV7-8; J: TRBJ2-1; size: -; DNA: TGTGCCAGCAGCTTAGGGACTAGCGGGATGTCATGGAATGAGCAGTTCTTC; CDR3: CASSLGTSGMSWNEQFF
length: 12; D: -; V: TRBV5-6; J: TRBJ2-3; size: -; DNA: TGTGCCAGCAGCTTGATTACGGGGTCTCAGTATTTT; CDR3: CASSLITGSQYF
length: 14; D: TRBD1; V: TRBV19; J: TRBJ2-7; size: -; DNA: TGTGCCAGCCGGACAGGGATCCAGGCCAACGAGCAGTACTTC; CDR3: CASRTGIQANEQYF
length: 15; D: TRBD2; V: TRBV28; J: TRBJ2-1; size: -; DNA: TGTGCCAGCCGTAAGGAACTAGCGGGAGCCGGTGAGCAGTTCTTC; CDR3: CASRKELAGAGEQFF
length: 13; D: -; V: TRBV11-2; J: TRBJ2-7; size: few; DNA: TGTGCCAGCAGCTTAGCTCAGGTCTACGAGCAGTACTTC; CDR3: CASSLAQVYEQYF
length: 15; D: TRBD2; V: TRBV5-5; J: TRBJ2-1; size: -; DNA: TGTGCCAGCAGCCCGGGACTACCCTTGAGCGATGAGCAGTTCTTC; CDR3: CASSPGLPLSDEQFF
length: 16; D: -; V: TRBV15; J: TRBJ2-3; size: once; DNA: TGTGCCACCAGCGCGCACTTAGCGGTTTACACAGATACGCAGTATTTT; CDR3: CATSAHLAVYTDTQYF
length: 13; D: -; V: TRBV30; J: TRBJ1-1; size: -; DNA: TGTGCCTGGAGTGTACGGGGGGGCGGGACGGCTTTCTTT; CDR3: CAWSVRGGGTAFF
length: 15; D: TRBD1; V: TRBV7-9; J: TRBJ1-1; size: -; DNA: TGTGCCAGCATCGTCGCACAGGGGGCCAACACTGAAGCTTTCTTT; CDR3: CASIVAQGANTEAFF
length: 15; D: TRBD1; V: TRBV28; J: TRBJ1-5; size: -; DNA: TGTGCCAGCAGCTTGGGACAGGGACCCTATCAGCCCCAGCATTTT; CDR3: CASSLGQGPYQPQHF